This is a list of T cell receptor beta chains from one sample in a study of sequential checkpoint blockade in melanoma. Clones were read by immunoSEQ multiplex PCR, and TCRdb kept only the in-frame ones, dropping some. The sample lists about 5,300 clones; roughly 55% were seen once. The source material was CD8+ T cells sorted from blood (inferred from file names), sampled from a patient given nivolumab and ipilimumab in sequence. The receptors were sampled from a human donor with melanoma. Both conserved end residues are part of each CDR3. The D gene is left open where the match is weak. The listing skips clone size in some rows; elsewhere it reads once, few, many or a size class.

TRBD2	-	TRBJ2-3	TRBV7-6	CASSLGRGGGPDTQYF	TGTGCCAGCAGCTTAGGGAGGGGCGGGGGTCCAGATACGCAGTATTTT
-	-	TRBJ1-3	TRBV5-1	CASSWAAGPSSGNTIYF	TGCGCCAGCAGCTGGGCCGCGGGGCCGAGCTCTGGAAACACCATATATTTT
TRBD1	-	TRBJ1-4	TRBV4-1	CASSQGQGEEKLFF	TGCGCCAGCAGCCAAGGGCAGGGGGAAGAAAAACTGTTTTTT
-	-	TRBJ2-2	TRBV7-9	CASSLTGPYTGELFF	TGTGCCAGCAGCTTAACAGGGCCCTACACCGGGGAGCTGTTTTTT
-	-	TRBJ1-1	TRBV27	CASSVTDLNTEAFF	TGTGCCAGCAGTGTTACAGACCTTAACACTGAAGCTTTCTTT
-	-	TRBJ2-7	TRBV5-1	CVSSPRGANYEQYF	TGCGTCAGCAGCCCACGGGGTGCGAACTACGAGCAGTACTTC
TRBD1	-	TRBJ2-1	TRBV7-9	CASSSTGPGDNEQFF	TGTGCCAGCAGTTCGACAGGGCCCGGTGACAATGAGCAGTTCTTC
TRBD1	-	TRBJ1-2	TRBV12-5	CASGRAGQVTYTF	TGTGCTAGTGGACGCGCGGGACAGGTGACCTACACCTTC
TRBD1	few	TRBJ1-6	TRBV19	CASNPGQGLSPLHF	TGTGCCAGTAATCCGGGACAGGGACTCTCACCCCTCCACTTT
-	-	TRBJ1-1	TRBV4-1	CASSQRPKAAFF	TGCGCCAGCAGCCAACGACCTAAAGCGGCTTTCTTT
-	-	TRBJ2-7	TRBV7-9	CASSQRGTSYEQYF	TGCGCCAGCAGCCAAAGGGGGACCTCTTACGAGCAGTACTTC
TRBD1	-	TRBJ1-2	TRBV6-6	CASNPGTGVYGYTF	TGTGCCAGCAACCCCGGGACAGGGGTATATGGCTACACCTTC
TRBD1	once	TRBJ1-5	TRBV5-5	CASSPRPGTGPYSNQPQHF	TGTGCCAGCAGTCCCCGGCCCGGGACAGGGCCTTATAGCAATCAGCCCCAGCATTTT
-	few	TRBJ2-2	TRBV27	CASSKGLPGELFF	TGTGCCAGCAGCAAGGGGTTACCCGGGGAGCTGTTTTTT
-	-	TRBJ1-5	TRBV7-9	CASSSTGEGDQPQHF	TGTGCCAGCAGCTCGACTGGGGAGGGGGATCAGCCCCAGCATTTT
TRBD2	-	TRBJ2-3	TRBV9	CASSVGLAGTTDTQYF	TGTGCCAGCAGCGTAGGACTAGCGGGGACCACAGATACGCAGTATTTT
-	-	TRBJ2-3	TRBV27	CASSQTPGQADTQYF	TGTGCCAGCAGCCAGACCCCCGGACAAGCAGATACGCAGTATTTT
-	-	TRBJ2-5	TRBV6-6	CASTLTSLETQYF	TGTGCCAGCACCCTAACTTCTTTAGAGACCCAGTACTTC
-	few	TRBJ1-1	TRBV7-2	CASSLNSGPEAFF	TGTGCCAGCAGCTTAAATTCAGGGCCTGAAGCTTTCTTT
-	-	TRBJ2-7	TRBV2	CASSPGTFGEQYF	TGTGCCAGCAGTCCCGGGACTTTCGGCGAGCAGTACTTC
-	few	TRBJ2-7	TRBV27	CASSLSPGNFYEQYF	TGTGCCAGCAGTTTATCGCCGGGAAATTTCTACGAGCAGTACTTC
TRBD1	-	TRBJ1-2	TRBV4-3	CASSYRGRDGYTF	TGCGCCAGCAGCTACAGGGGGCGGGATGGCTACACCTTC
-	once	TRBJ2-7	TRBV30	CAWSPGGEQYF	TGTGCCTGGAGCCCCGGGGGCGAGCAGTACTTC
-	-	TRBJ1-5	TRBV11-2	CASSLGGSGDNQPQHF	TGTGCCAGCAGCTTAGGGGGCTCGGGGGACAATCAGCCCCAGCATTTT
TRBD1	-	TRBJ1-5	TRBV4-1	CASSQGQGARQPQHF	TGCGCCAGCAGCCAAGGACAGGGGGCGCGACAGCCCCAGCATTTT
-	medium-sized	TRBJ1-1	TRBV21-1	CASSKERKKSRVLNTEAFF	TGTGCCAGCAGCAAAGAAAGAAAAAAAAGCAGGGTTTTGAACACTGAAGCTTTCTTT
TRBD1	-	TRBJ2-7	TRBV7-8	CASSWDRADEQYF	TGTGCCAGCAGCTGGGACAGGGCCGACGAGCAGTACTTC
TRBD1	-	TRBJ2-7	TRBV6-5	CASSYGTGTYEQYF	TGTGCCAGCAGTTACGGGACAGGGACCTACGAGCAGTACTTC
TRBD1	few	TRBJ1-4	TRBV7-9	CASSISDRGQLFF	TGTGCCAGCAGCATTTCGGACAGGGGGCAACTGTTTTTT
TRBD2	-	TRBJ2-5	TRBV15	CATSAGDGGGQETQYF	TGTGCCACCAGCGCCGGGGATGGGGGAGGGCAAGAGACCCAGTACTTC
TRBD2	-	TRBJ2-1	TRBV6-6	CASSPGTSVLHEQFF	TGTGCCAGCAGTCCCGGGACTAGCGTATTACATGAGCAGTTCTTC
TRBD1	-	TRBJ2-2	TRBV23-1	CASSRHRGQRVGELFF	TGCGCCAGCAGTCGTCACAGGGGGCAACGAGTCGGGGAGCTGTTTTTT
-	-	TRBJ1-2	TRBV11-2	CASSETASGYTF	TGTGCCAGCAGCGAGACAGCTAGTGGCTACACCTTC
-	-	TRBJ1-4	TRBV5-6	CASSSPPREEKLFF	TGTGCCAGCAGTTCCCCCCCGAGAGAAGAAAAACTGTTTTTT
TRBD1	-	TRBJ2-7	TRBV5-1	CASSLRQGRVYEQYF	TGCGCCAGCAGCTTGAGACAGGGTCGCGTATACGAGCAGTACTTC
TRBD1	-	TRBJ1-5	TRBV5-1	CASSPGTGEYQPQHF	TGCGCCAGCAGCCCGGGGACAGGGGAGTATCAGCCCCAGCATTTT
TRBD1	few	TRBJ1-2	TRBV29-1	CSAGQGGGYTF	TGCAGCGCCGGACAGGGAGGCGGCTACACCTTC
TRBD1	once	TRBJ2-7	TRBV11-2	CASSLAGQTSSYEQYF	TGTGCCAGCAGCTTAGCGGGACAGACGAGCTCCTACGAGCAGTACTTC
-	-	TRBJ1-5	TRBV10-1	CASSPLGGIRYNQPQHF	TGCGCCAGCAGTCCCCTTGGGGGGATCCGCTACAATCAGCCCCAGCATTTT
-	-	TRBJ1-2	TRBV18	CASSPHDRRVYGYTF	TGTGCCAGCTCACCCCACGACCGTCGGGTCTATGGCTACACCTTC
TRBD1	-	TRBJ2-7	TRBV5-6	CASSYPGTGFYEQYF	TGTGCCAGCAGCTACCCCGGGACAGGGTTTTACGAGCAGTACTTC
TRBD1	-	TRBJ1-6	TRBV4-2	CASSQDGTGNSPLHF	TGTGCCAGCAGCCAAGATGGGACAGGTAATTCACCCCTCCACTTT
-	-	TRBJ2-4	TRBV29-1	CSVEDIQNIQYF	TGCAGCGTTGAGGACATCCAAAACATTCAGTACTTC